One sample yielded the 20 T cell receptor beta chains listed below, sequenced in a study of cytomegalovirus exposure and HLA in healthy donors. PCR was performed using 60 Vbeta and 13 Jbeta primers. Sequencing was performed with immunoSEQ multiplex PCR; in TCRdb, only in-frame clones are kept and a portion is missing. The sample data list about 160,000 clones. Input material: PBMCs. The receptors stem from a man aged 25-45 years in good health and CMV-seronegative.

The chain carries TRBV30 and TRBJ2-7, with 8 bases fitting TRBD2. CDR1 is GTSNPN, CDR2 SVGIG, per germline (reference sequence). CDR3 size: 13 residues. The trim removed 3 bases at V and 7 bases at J, leaving 8 bases unmatched. The CDR3 sequence is CAWREAGAGEQYF. In nucleotides, the CDR3 is TGTGCCTGGAGGGAAGCGGGAGCAGGGGAGCAGTACTTC.

The chain joins TRBV23-1 to TRBJ1-5, with 7 bases that match TRBD1. TRBV23-1 is assigned to the ORF class and has an uncertain function. The CDR3 is made up of 14 amino acids. V shed 3 bases, J shed 7 bases, and the junction held 6 bases outside the gene matches. The CDR3 DNA reads as TGCGCCAGCAGTCACCCGGACAGGCCACAGCCCCAGCATTTT. Translated: CASSHPDRPQPQHF.

CDR3 loop: CASTEGGPGTLNFGYTF. The CDR3 nucleotides are TGTGCCAGTACCGAAGGGGGCCCTGGGACGCTCAACTTCGGCTACACCTTC. The chain employs TRBV19 and TRBJ1-2; 7 nucleotides agree with TRBD1. The CDR3 totals 17 residues. Germline-derived CDR1 and CDR2 are LNHDA and SQIVND (reference sequence). V shed 7 bases and J 8 bases; nucleotides not matched to a gene: 22.

The CDR3 bases are TGTGCCAGCAGCACGTGGACAGGGGCAGATACGCAGTATTTT. Protein product: CASSTWTGADTQYF. The chain is built from TRBV11-2 and TRBJ2-3, with 9 bases that match TRBD1. The V segment lost 5 bases and the J segment 4 bases; nucleotides outside the gene matches: 4. The CDR3 runs 14 residues. Germline loops: CDR1 SGHAT, CDR2 FQNNGV.

The CDR3 nucleotides are TGCGCCAGCAGCCAACTGCGGGATCTCTACAATGAGCAGTTCTTC. Its translation: CASSQLRDLYNEQFF. The chain is built from TRBV4-1 and TRBJ2-1, with TRBD2 as a possible D gene (6 bases). V lost 2 bases and J 3 bases, leaving 11 bases between the germline ends. Germline values: CDR1 MGHRA, CDR2 YSYEKL. The CDR3 is made up of 15 amino acids.

V and J are TRBV28 and TRBJ2-3; TRBD2 agrees at 7 bases. CDR1 MDHEN and CDR2 SYDVKM come from the germline V gene. The CDR3 has 16 residues. V was clipped by 2 bases and J by 2 bases; unmatched bases: 7. CDR3 sequence: CASSLGTAGNTDTQYF. CDR3 coding DNA: TGTGCCAGCAGTTTAGGAACAGCGGGAAACACAGATACGCAGTATTTT.

This chain links TRBV6-5 with TRBJ1-5; D is ambiguous. Germline V CDR1 and CDR2: MNHEY, SVGAGI. V was trimmed by 5 bases and J by 6 bases, leaving 11 bases between them. The CDR3 is 13 amino acids. CDR3 in DNA: TGTGCCAGCAGTGAAAGTCTTAGTCAGCCCCAGCATTTT. It is translated as CASSESLSQPQHF.

This chain connects TRBV5-1 to TRBJ2-2; the D gene is possibly TRBD1 (6 bases). The CDR3 is 15 residues long. Germline assignment: CDR1 SGHRS and CDR2 YFSETQ. V lost 5 bases, J lost 0 bases, and 11 bases lay in between. The DNA for the CDR3 is TGCGCCAGCAGGTCCCGGGACACGAACACCGGGGAGCTGTTTTTT. It codes for CASRSRDTNTGELFF.

The chain joins TRBV9 to TRBJ2-7, with TRBD1 matching over 8 bases. The CDR3 is 15 residues long. The V gene's germline CDR1 is SGDLS and CDR2 YYNGEE. Trimming cost V 4 bases and J 5 bases; bases outside gene matches: 11. CDR3 nucleotides: TGTGCCAGCAGCCCTACCCGGACAGGGCTTAACGAGCAGTACTTC. Protein product: CASSPTRTGLNEQYF. The full variable domain, with the rest looked up from reference TRBV9 and TRBJ2-7, is DSGVTQTPKHLITATGQRVTLRCSPRSGDLSVYWYQQSLDQGLQFLIQYYNGEERAKGNILERFSAQQFPDLHSELNLSSLELGDSALYFCASSPTRTGLNEQYFGPGTRLTVT.

Note on this clone: This CDR3 is also generated by other DNA sequences in the sample. The rearrangement uses TRBV9 and TRBJ1-1; D may be TRBD1 (5 bases). Germline V gives CDR1 SGDLS, CDR2 YYNGEE. The CDR3 runs 13 residues. Trimming left V 2 bases short and J 1 base short, with 6 bases between. Written as DNA, the CDR3 is TGTGCCAGCAGCGTGCAGGGGAACACTGAAGCTTTCTTT. It encodes CASSVQGNTEAFF.

The chain couples TRBV27 to TRBJ2-1, with D maybe TRBD1 (6 bases). The germline CDR1 and CDR2 sequences are MNHEY and SMNVEV (reference sequence). This CDR3 has 15 amino acids. V was shortened by 2 bases and J by 1 base, with 9 bases between the two germline ends. CDR3 sequence reads: CASSLGQGSYNEQFF. For the CDR3, the DNA is TGTGCCAGCAGTTTAGGTCAGGGGTCCTACAATGAGCAGTTCTTC.

The V call is TRBV6-5, the J call TRBJ1-1; D may be TRBD1 (5 bases). This CDR3 has 13 residues. V was shortened by 3 bases and J by 10 bases, with 15 bases between the two germline ends. Per the germline V gene, CDR1 is MNHEY and CDR2 is SVGAGI. The chain's CDR3 is CASSYSGRGSAFF. Written as DNA, the CDR3 is TGTGCCAGCAGTTATTCCGGGAGGGGATCAGCTTTCTTT.

This chain connects TRBV5-6 to TRBJ1-5; possible D gene TRBD1, 5 bases. V was trimmed by 4 bases and J by 4 bases, leaving 9 bases between them. This CDR3 has 13 amino acids. Germline CDR1 is SGHDT and CDR2 is YYEEEE. The CDR3 here is CASSAGRNQPQHF. CDR3 DNA sequence: TGTGCCAGCAGCGCAGGGAGGAATCAGCCCCAGCATTTT.

About this clone: At the DNA level, this CDR3 is encoded by other sequences in the same sample as well. V and J are TRBV7-9 and TRBJ2-1; the match to TRBD2 covers 11 bases. With 0 bases clipped from V and 4 bases from J, the junction kept 2 bases outside the gene matches. This CDR3 spans 16 amino acids. Germline values: CDR1 SEHNR, CDR2 FQNEAQ (reference sequence). CDR3 in DNA: TGTGCCAGCAGCTTAGCACTAGCGGGAGCATACAATGAGCAGTTCTTC. Translating it yields CASSLALAGAYNEQFF.

The chain carries TRBV10-1 and TRBJ2-2; D possibly corresponds to TRBD1 (5 bases). CDR3 length equals 13 residues. The V end was cut by 6 bases, the J end by 0 bases, with 5 bases between. Germline CDR1 reads WNHNN; CDR2 reads SYGVQD (reference sequence). In nucleotides, the CDR3 is TGCGCCAGCAGCAGGGCGAACACCGGGGAGCTGTTTTTT. Protein product: CASSRANTGELFF.

A word on this clone: The junction does not match germline at one end; this may be a read error. The chain combines TRBV15 with TRBJ2-1; 11 positions agree with TRBD2. The V gene's germline CDR1 is LNHNV and CDR2 YYDKDF (reference sequence). This CDR3 is 15 amino acids long. CDR3 DNA: TGTGCCACCAGCAGAGGACTAGCGGGACCTAATGAGCAGCTCTTC. This gives the protein CATSRGLAGPNEQLF.

DNA for the CDR3: TGTGCCAGCAGCCCGGGAGGGCTGGCCGATGAAAAACTGTTTTTT. Encoded protein: CASSPGGLADEKLFF. The rearrangement links TRBV5-4 to TRBJ1-4; no clear D gene. This CDR3 is built from 15 residues. Germline assignment: CDR1 SGHNT and CDR2 YYREEE (reference sequence). Trimming cost V 4 bases and J 6 bases, with 16 bases left between them.

The chain couples TRBV7-2 to TRBJ1-5; 9 bases agree with TRBD1. With V trimmed by 5 bases and J by 6 bases, 8 bases remained unmatched. Looked up from germline, CDR1 is SGHTA and CDR2 is FQGNSA. The CDR3 length is 15 residues. CDR3: CASSPGQGNSQPQHF. CDR3 in DNA: TGTGCCAGCAGCCCGGGACAGGGTAATAGTCAGCCCCAGCATTTT.

The rearrangement uses TRBV27 and TRBJ2-1; 8 bases align to TRBD1. From germline, CDR1 is MNHEY and CDR2 SMNVEV (reference sequence). The V gene end was trimmed by 5 bases and the J gene end by 10 bases; junction bases not matched to a gene: 7. The CDR3 runs 13 residues. This CDR3 reads CASSQTTGEEQFF. Here the CDR3 DNA reads TGTGCCAGCAGTCAAACGACAGGGGAGGAGCAGTTCTTC.

The chain uses TRBV5-1 and TRBJ2-1, with 9 bases that match TRBD2. This CDR3 has 18 amino acids. V lost 0 bases, J lost 4 bases, and 11 bases stayed unmatched. From germline, CDR1 is SGHRS and CDR2 YFSETQ. CDR3 bases: TGCGCCAGCAGCTTGGCGGCGGGAGGGCTAAATTCTTACAATGAGCAGTTCTTC. Translated, it gives CASSLAAGGLNSYNEQFF.